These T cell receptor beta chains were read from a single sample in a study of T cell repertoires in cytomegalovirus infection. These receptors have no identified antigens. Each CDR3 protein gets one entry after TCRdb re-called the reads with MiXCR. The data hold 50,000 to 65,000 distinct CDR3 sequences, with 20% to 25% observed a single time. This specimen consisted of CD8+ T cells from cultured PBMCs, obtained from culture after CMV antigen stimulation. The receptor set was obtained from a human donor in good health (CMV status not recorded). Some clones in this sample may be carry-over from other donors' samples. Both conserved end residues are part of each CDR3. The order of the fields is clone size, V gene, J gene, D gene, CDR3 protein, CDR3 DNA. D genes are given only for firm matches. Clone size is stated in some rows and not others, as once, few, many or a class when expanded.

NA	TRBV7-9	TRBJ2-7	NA	CASSPKVEYEKYF	TGTGCCAGCAGCCCCAAAGTTGAGTACGAGAAGTACTTC
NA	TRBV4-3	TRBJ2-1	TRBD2	CASSQERGGRGEQFF	TGCGCCAGCAGCCAAGAAAGGGGTGGGAGGGGTGAGCAGTTCTTC
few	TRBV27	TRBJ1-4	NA	CASSLGGAGNYEKLFF	TGTGCCAGCAGTTTAGGGGGAGCGGGAAATTATGAAAAACTGTTTTTT
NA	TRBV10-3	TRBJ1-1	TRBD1	CAISGTGEPSTEAFF	TGTGCCATCAGTGGGACAGGGGAGCCTAGCACTGAAGCTTTCTTT
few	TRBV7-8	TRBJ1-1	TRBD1	CASSPRGQDTEAFF	TGTGCCAGCAGTCCGAGGGGGCAGGACACTGAAGCTTTCTTT
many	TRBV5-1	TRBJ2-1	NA	CASSLLYNEQFF	TGCGCCAGCAGCTTGCTATACAATGAGCAGTTCTTC
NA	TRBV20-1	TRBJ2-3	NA	CSARDLFRGDTQYF	TGCAGTGCTAGAGATCTCTTCAGAGGAGATACGCAGTATTTT
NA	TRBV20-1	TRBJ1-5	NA	CSASPLASNQPQHF	TGCAGTGCTTCCCCCCTGGCCAGCAATCAGCCCCAGCATTTT
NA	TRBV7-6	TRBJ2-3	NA	CASSPPGASTDTQYF	TGTGCCAGCAGCCCCCCAGGGGCTAGCACAGATACGCAGTATTTT
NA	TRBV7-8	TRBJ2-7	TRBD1	CASSLYGGQGSVFYEQYF	TGTGCCAGCAGCCTCTACGGGGGACAGGGGTCCGTATTCTACGAGCAGTACTTC
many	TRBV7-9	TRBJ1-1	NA	CASSLARNTEAFF	TGTGCCAGCAGCTTAGCGAGGAACACTGAAGCTTTCTTT
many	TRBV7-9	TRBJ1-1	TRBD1	CASSTTLTGLNTEAFF	TGTGCCAGCAGTACCACCCTGACAGGGCTGAACACTGAAGCTTTCTTT
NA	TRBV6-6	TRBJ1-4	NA	CASRNEKLFF	TGTGCCAGCAGAAACGAAAAACTGTTTTTT
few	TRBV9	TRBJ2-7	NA	CASSSRLGEQYF	TGTGCCAGCAGCTCGAGGCTGGGGGAGCAGTACTTC
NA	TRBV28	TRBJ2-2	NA	CATLSEGSTGELFF	TGTGCCACCCTCTCGGAAGGGAGCACCGGGGAGCTGTTTTTT
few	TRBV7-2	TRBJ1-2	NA	CASNLNRALEYGYTF	TGTGCCAGCAACCTGAACAGGGCCCTGGAGTATGGCTACACCTTC